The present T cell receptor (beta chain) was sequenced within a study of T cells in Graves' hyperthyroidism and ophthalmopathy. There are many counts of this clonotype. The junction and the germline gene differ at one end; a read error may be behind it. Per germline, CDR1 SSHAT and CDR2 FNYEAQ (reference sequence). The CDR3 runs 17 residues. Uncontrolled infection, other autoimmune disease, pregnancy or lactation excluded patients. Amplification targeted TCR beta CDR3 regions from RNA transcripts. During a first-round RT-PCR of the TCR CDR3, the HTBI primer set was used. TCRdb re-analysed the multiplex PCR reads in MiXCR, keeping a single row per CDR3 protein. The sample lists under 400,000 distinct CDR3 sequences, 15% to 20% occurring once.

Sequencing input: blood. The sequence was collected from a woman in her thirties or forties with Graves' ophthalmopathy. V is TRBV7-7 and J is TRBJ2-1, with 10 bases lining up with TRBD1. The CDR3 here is CASSQGTGESSYNEQFF. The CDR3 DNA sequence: TGTGCTAGCAGCCAAGGGACAGGGGAGAGCTCCTACAATGAGCAGTTCTTC.